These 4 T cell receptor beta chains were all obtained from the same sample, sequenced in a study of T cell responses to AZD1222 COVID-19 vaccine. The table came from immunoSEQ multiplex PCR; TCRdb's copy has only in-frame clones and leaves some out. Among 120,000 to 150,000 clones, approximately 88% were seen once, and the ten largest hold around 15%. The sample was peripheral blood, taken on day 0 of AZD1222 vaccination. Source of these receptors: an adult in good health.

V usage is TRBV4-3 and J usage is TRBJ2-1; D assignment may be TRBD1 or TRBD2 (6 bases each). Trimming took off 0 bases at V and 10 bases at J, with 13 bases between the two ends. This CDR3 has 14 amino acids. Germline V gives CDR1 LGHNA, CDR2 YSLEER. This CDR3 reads CASSQDSGAREQFF. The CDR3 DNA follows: TGCGCCAGCAGCCAAGATTCGGGGGCCAGGGAGCAGTTCTTC.

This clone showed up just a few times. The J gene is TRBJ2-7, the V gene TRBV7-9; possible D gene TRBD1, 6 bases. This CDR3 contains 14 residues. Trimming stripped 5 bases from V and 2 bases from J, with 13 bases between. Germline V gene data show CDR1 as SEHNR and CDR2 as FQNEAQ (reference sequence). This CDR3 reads CASSPHRDPYEQYF. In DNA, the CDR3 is TGTGCCAGCAGCCCCCACAGGGATCCCTACGAGCAGTACTTC.

The CDR3 spells CASSLLQGPASPLHF. CDR3 nucleotides: TGTGCCAGCAGTTTACTACAGGGGCCAGCTTCGCCCCTCCACTTT. The chain uses TRBV28 and TRBJ1-6; 7 bases match TRBD1. Germline V gives CDR1 MDHEN, CDR2 SYDVKM. The trim removed 2 bases at V and 13 bases at J, leaving 11 bases unmatched. The CDR3 covers 15 residues. Filled out from reference TRBV28 and TRBJ1-6, the complete variable domain reads DVKVTQSSRYLVKRTGEKVFLECVQDMDHENMFWYRQDPGLGLRLIYFSYDVKMKEKGDIPEGYSVSREKKERFSLILESASTNQTSMYLCASSLLQGPASPLHFGNGTRLTVT.

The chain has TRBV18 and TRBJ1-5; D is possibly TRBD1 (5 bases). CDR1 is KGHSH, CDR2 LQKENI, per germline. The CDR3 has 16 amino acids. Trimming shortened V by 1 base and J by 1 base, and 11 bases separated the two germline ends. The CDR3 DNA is TGTGCCAGCTCACCACGGGAGGGACCCAGCAATCAGCCCCAGCATTTT. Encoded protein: CASSPREGPSNQPQHF.